What follows describes a single T cell receptor (beta chain). Its target is unknown. It was with 60 Vbeta and 13 Jbeta primers that the PCR ran. The table came from immunoSEQ multiplex PCR; TCRdb's copy has only in-frame clones and leaves some out. The sample shows more than 65,000 clones, roughly 72% of them seen only once. The length of the CDR3 is 14 residues. The V gene lost 2 bases and the J gene lost 1 base, with 8 bases spanning the gap. Germline V gene sequence: CDR1 WNHNN, CDR2 SYGVQD (reference sequence). The data derive from a study of cytomegalovirus exposure and HLA in healthy donors. The overall study: Most genotyped donors, over 70% of 300 to 400, had Caucasian-associated genetic ancestry.

The study, taken as a whole, reports: As a later analysis showed, a missense DCLRE1C variant was linked to trimming of TCR beta V- and J-genes. It was in a later analysis that TCR association rates were seen to vary by HLA locus, highest for DRB1 and lowest for HLA-C.

V and J are TRBV10-1 and TRBJ1-2, with TRBD1 as a possible D gene (5 bases). The sequencing sample was made of PBMCs. This TCR was sampled from a woman in her forties or fifties in good health and CMV-seropositive. Written as DNA, the CDR3 is TGCGCCAGCAGTGAGGGACAATATAACTATGGCTACACCTTC. This codes for CASSEGQYNYGYTF.